A selection of T cell receptor beta chains follows, all from one sample in a study of CD8+ T cells in alopecia areata. TCRdb's copy holds only in-frame clones and misses some; the assay was immunoSEQ multiplex PCR. Of about 150,000 clones in the sample, about 89% are singletons; the top ten hold around 16%. This sample comprised CD8+ T cells sorted from blood, obtained at week 0. The receptors were sampled from a human donor with alopecia areata. The CDR3 runs from the conserved cysteine through the conserved F or W. D genes are given only for firm matches. Clone size appears in some rows only: once, few, many, or a class for an expanded clone.

-	10	-	TRBV7-9	TRBJ2-2	TGTGCCCCGGGCACCGGGGAGCTGTTTTTT	CAPGTGELFF
once	13	TRBD1	TRBV6-5	TRBJ1-1	TGTGCCAGCAAGGACAGGCGGGGCACTGAAGCTTTCTTT	CASKDRRGTEAFF
-	16	-	TRBV5-4	TRBJ1-1	TGTGCCAGCAGCTTGGGGCAGGGCCCACCGAACACTGAAGCTTTCTTT	CASSLGQGPPNTEAFF
-	10	-	TRBV9	TRBJ2-1	TGTGCCAGCGGCGGGAATGAGCAGTTCTTC	CASGGNEQFF
-	14	-	TRBV19	TRBJ2-1	TGTGCCAGCAAAGAAGGGGCCTCGGGCCCTGAGCAGTTCTTC	CASKEGASGPEQFF
-	14	TRBD1	TRBV5-1	TRBJ2-3	TGCGCCAGCAGCTCGGACAGGGCCACAGATACGCAGTATTTT	CASSSDRATDTQYF
-	16	-	TRBV19	TRBJ2-7	TGTGCCAGTAGTATAGGAGCGGGTTTAACTCTCTACGAGCAGTACTTC	CASSIGAGLTLYEQYF
once	16	-	TRBV7-6	TRBJ2-1	TGTGCCAGCACCTTAATAGCGGAAAGCTCCTACAATGAGCAGTTCTTC	CASTLIAESSYNEQFF
-	14	-	TRBV29-1	TRBJ2-7	TGCAGCGTTGAAGAAGGGCCCCCAACCTACGAGCAGTACTTC	CSVEEGPPTYEQYF
-	14	TRBD1	TRBV5-1	TRBJ2-2	TGCGCCAGCAGCTTGGGACAGGGGCTAGAGGAGCTGTTTTTT	CASSLGQGLEELFF
-	13	TRBD1	TRBV6-5	TRBJ1-2	TGTGCCAGCAGTCTACAGGGGGCCTATGGCTACACCTTC	CASSLQGAYGYTF
-	14	TRBD1	TRBV7-8	TRBJ2-2	TGTGCCAGCAGGGCCCCAGGGGGCACCGGGGAGCTGTTTTTT	CASRAPGGTGELFF
-	13	-	TRBV7-2	TRBJ2-7	TGTGCCAGCAGCCACGGATCCTCCTACGAGCAGTACTTC	CASSHGSSYEQYF
-	16	-	TRBV27	TRBJ2-5	TGTGCCAGCAGTCCAGGCGTGGGTCGGTACCAAGAGACCCAGTACTTC	CASSPGVGRYQETQYF
-	12	-	TRBV7-9	TRBJ1-5	TGTGCCAGCAGCTTAGAAGATCAGCCCCAGCATTTT	CASSLEDQPQHF
-	16	TRBD1	TRBV27	TRBJ2-4	TGTGCCAGAATGGGACAGGGGGCCTTGGTCAAAAACATTCAGTACTTC	CARMGQGALVKNIQYF
-	12	-	TRBV28	TRBJ1-5	TGTGCCAGCAGTAAAAACAATCAGCCCCAGCATTTT	CASSKNNQPQHF
-	14	-	TRBV29-1	TRBJ2-5	TGCAGCGTTGTAGGGTGGGGAGACCAAGAGACCCAGTACTTC	CSVVGWGDQETQYF
few	14	-	TRBV15	TRBJ2-1	TGTGCCACCAGCAGGAGGGACGGAAACAATGAGCAGTTCTTC	CATSRRDGNNEQFF
-	15	-	TRBV10-3	TRBJ2-1	TGTGCCATCAGTGGTGGGACAAACACCTACAATGAGCAGTTCTTC	CAISGGTNTYNEQFF
-	13	-	TRBV27	TRBJ1-1	TGTGCCAGCAGTCTAAATTTATACACTGAAGCTTTCTTT	CASSLNLYTEAFF
-	13	-	TRBV14	TRBJ1-5	TGTGCCAGCAGCCAAGATCTAAATCAGCCCCAGCATTTT	CASSQDLNQPQHF
few	14	TRBD1	TRBV29-1	TRBJ2-3	TGCAGCGTTGATCAAGGGGGCGGCACAGATACGCAGTATTTT	CSVDQGGGTDTQYF
-	11	-	TRBV29-1	TRBJ2-2	TGCAGCGCGGCTTGGTCCGGGGAGCTGTTTTTT	CSAAWSGELFF
few	14	-	TRBV11-1	TRBJ2-7	TGTGCCAGCAGCCCTGCGGACCTAGACTACGAGCAGTACTTC	CASSPADLDYEQYF
-	12	-	TRBV4-1	TRBJ1-2	TGCGCCAGCAGCCGGGGGGGCTATGGCTACACCTTC	CASSRGGYGYTF
once	17	-	TRBV13	TRBJ2-3	TGTGCCAGCAGCTTAGCAACCCTCAGGGATGGAACAGATACGCAGTATTTT	CASSLATLRDGTDTQYF
few	12	-	TRBV29-1	TRBJ2-7	TGCCCCACCCAGGACGCCGACTACGAGCAGTACTTC	CPTQDADYEQYF
-	14	-	TRBV7-3	TRBJ2-3	TGTGCCAGCAGCTTATCGGGCGGTACAGATACGCAGTATTTT	CASSLSGGTDTQYF
-	13	TRBD2	TRBV19	TRBJ2-2	TGTGGGACTAGCGGTTCTCTCACCGGGGAGCTGTTTTTT	CGTSGSLTGELFF
-	15	TRBD1	TRBV5-4	TRBJ2-7	TGTGCCAGCAGCTCGTGGGGGACAGGGGATTACGAGCAGTACTTC	CASSSWGTGDYEQYF
-	14	TRBD1	TRBV2	TRBJ2-7	TGTGCCAGCAGTGACCAGGGGGACGCATGGGAGCAGTACTTC	CASSDQGDAWEQYF
once	14	-	TRBV30	TRBJ1-6	TGTGCCTGGAGGCCGGGACGGCGAAATTCACCCCTCCACTTT	CAWRPGRRNSPLHF
-	14	-	TRBV27	TRBJ1-1	TGTGCCAGCTCATGGGGCCCAGTAAACACTGAAGCTTTCTTT	CASSWGPVNTEAFF
-	19	-	TRBV2	TRBJ2-6	TGTGCCAGCAGTGAATACGGAGGGCTCACCCACTCTGGGGCCAACGTCCTGACTTTC	CASSEYGGLTHSGANVLTF
-	15	-	TRBV6-6	TRBJ2-7	TGTGCCAGCAGTTACCAGGACCGACTCTCCTACGAGCAGTACTTC	CASSYQDRLSYEQYF
-	12	-	TRBV5-6	TRBJ2-1	TGTGCCAGCAGCCGAGACGACCTTGAGCAGTTCTTC	CASSRDDLEQFF
-	14	TRBD1	TRBV6-5	TRBJ1-2	TGTGCCAGCAGTCCCGCGACAGGGAAGGCTGGCTACACCTTC	CASSPATGKAGYTF
-	14	TRBD1	TRBV7-9	TRBJ2-7	TGTGCCAGCAGCTTAGAAGGGGGCGAATACGAGCAGTACTTC	CASSLEGGEYEQYF
-	14	TRBD2	TRBV7-2	TRBJ2-1	TGTGCCAGCAGGCCCCAAGGACTAGCGGGGGAGGAGTTCTTC	CASRPQGLAGEEFF